The rows below give T cell receptor beta chains drawn from one sample of a study of blood T cell repertoires in COVID-19. Clones were read by immunoSEQ multiplex PCR, and TCRdb kept only the in-frame ones, dropping some. The table includes around 250,000 clones, 86% detected once. The sample comprised PBMCs or T cells enriched from blood (not recorded which). These receptors were collected from a woman between 50 and 59 years old who had recovered from COVID-19. CDR3s include the opening cysteine and the closing phenylalanine or tryptophan. D genes are given only for firm matches. Clone size appears in some rows only: once, few, many, or a class for an expanded clone.

V	J	size	D	CDR3	DNA
TRBV4-2	TRBJ2-2	.	TRBD2	CASSQGLAGNTGELFF	TGTGCCAGCAGCCAAGGACTAGCGGGGAACACCGGGGAGCTGTTTTTT
TRBV28	TRBJ1-1	.	.	CASSNPSGGNTEAFF	TGTGCCAGCAGTAACCCGTCGGGGGGGAACACTGAAGCTTTCTTT
TRBV29-1	TRBJ2-1	.	TRBD2	CSVEDRRGGGAYNEQFF	TGCAGCGTTGAAGATCGTCGCGGGGGTGGCGCCTACAATGAGCAGTTCTTC
TRBV5-1	TRBJ2-4	.	TRBD2	CASRLAGEENIQYF	TGCGCCAGTAGACTAGCGGGAGAGGAAAACATTCAGTACTTC
TRBV6-5	TRBJ1-1	.	.	CASSLLGGVSEAFF	TGTGCCAGCAGTTTACTCGGAGGGGTCAGCGAAGCTTTCTTT
TRBV4-1	TRBJ1-2	.	.	CASSQPGGVSFYGYTF	TGCGCCAGCAGCCAACCCGGGGGGGTCTCCTTCTATGGCTACACCTTC
TRBV6-6	TRBJ2-3	.	TRBD1	CASSSPGGADTQYF	TGTGCCAGCAGTTCCCCAGGGGGCGCAGATACGCAGTATTTT
TRBV7-2	TRBJ1-1	.	TRBD1	CASRKDRGVGNTEAFF	TGTGCCAGCAGGAAAGACAGGGGAGTTGGGAACACTGAAGCTTTCTTT
TRBV2	TRBJ2-1	.	.	CASSADRLLHNEQFF	TGTGCCAGCAGCGCCGACAGGCTGCTCCACAATGAGCAGTTCTTC
TRBV6-5	TRBJ2-3	.	TRBD1	CASSYGTGATDTQYF	TGTGCCAGCAGTTACGGGACAGGGGCCACAGATACGCAGTATTTT
TRBV11-1	TRBJ1-1	.	.	CASSLRGVNTEAFF	TGTGCCAGCAGCCTGCGGGGGGTGAACACTGAAGCTTTCTTT
TRBV6-5	TRBJ1-1	.	.	CASIVGGSEAFF	TGTGCCAGCATTGTTGGGGGGTCGGAAGCTTTCTTT
TRBV24-1	TRBJ2-7	once	.	CATSDSRGHWYEQYF	TGTGCCACCAGTGATTCTAGGGGCCATTGGTACGAGCAGTACTTC
TRBV7-2	TRBJ2-3	.	.	CASSPGGSGSDTQYF	TGTGCCAGCAGCCCTGGAGGTAGCGGTTCAGATACGCAGTATTTT
TRBV2	TRBJ2-2	.	TRBD2	CASRLAGLNTGELFF	TGTGCCAGCAGACTAGCGGGGCTAAACACCGGGGAGCTGTTTTTT
TRBV15	TRBJ1-2	.	.	CATSRDMTAGGYTF	TGTGCCACCAGCAGAGATATGACCGCCGGGGGCTACACCTTC
TRBV6-5	TRBJ2-5	once	TRBD2	CASSYTGTSGEATQYF	TGTGCCAGCAGTTACACCGGGACTAGCGGGGAGGCAACCCAGTACTTC
TRBV4-1	TRBJ1-2	.	.	CASSQDLRGVGYGYTF	TGCGCCAGCAGCCAAGATCTCAGGGGAGTAGGCTATGGCTACACCTTC
TRBV5-1	TRBJ1-4	.	.	CASSLGGWGSDEKLFF	TGCGCCAGCAGCCTCGGAGGGTGGGGGTCGGATGAAAAACTGTTTTTT
TRBV6-2/TRBV6-3	TRBJ2-2	.	.	CASSNPSRQPTPPLFF	TGTGCCAGCAGCAACCCCTCTCGACAGCCAACCCCTCCGCTGTTTTTT
TRBV5-1	TRBJ2-5	once	TRBD2	CASSLASRTSVQETQYF	TGCGCCAGCAGCTTGGCGTCACGGACTAGCGTCCAAGAGACCCAGTACTTC
TRBV7-8	TRBJ2-7	.	.	CASSPPGAGVHEQYF	TGTGCCAGCAGCCCGCCAGGGGCAGGGGTCCACGAGCAGTACTTC
TRBV19	TRBJ1-2	.	TRBD1	CASSTGTDFGGYGYTF	TGTGCCAGTAGCACCGGGACAGATTTCGGGGGCTATGGCTACACCTTC
TRBV30	TRBJ2-7	.	.	CAVEGSGPTYEQYF	TGTGCCGTTGAAGGAAGCGGGCCTACCTACGAGCAGTACTTC
TRBV2	TRBJ1-5	.	.	CASSFGPNLYGNQPQHF	TGTGCCAGCTCTTTTGGGCCTAACCTATATGGCAATCAGCCCCAGCATTTT
TRBV7-2	TRBJ2-3	.	.	CASRRRAGTDTQYF	TGTGCCAGCAGACGTCGTGCGGGCACAGATACGCAGTATTTT
TRBV19	TRBJ2-1	.	TRBD2	CASSRTSIPYNEQFF	TGTGCCAGTAGCCGGACTAGTATCCCCTACAATGAGCAGTTCTTC
TRBV10-2	TRBJ1-2	.	TRBD1	CASSSAVKGQGASGYTF	TGCGCCAGCTCCTCCGCCGTGAAGGGACAGGGGGCTTCTGGCTACACCTTC